Described below is a single T cell receptor beta chain sequence and its context. Its antigen is as yet unknown. After expansion with viral peptide pools in the ViraFEST assay, antigen-specific CD4+ T cells were sequenced. Following culture for about ten days, CD4+ T cells were isolated. Vaccine administered to participants consisted of two doses of either BNT162b2 or mRNA-1273. Every well got a few million PBMC, which were grown with about 10 IU/ml IL-2 and about 10 ug/ml peptides. Clones were read by immunoSEQ multiplex PCR, and TCRdb kept only the in-frame ones, dropping some. The sample lists tens of thousands of clones; 60% to 80% were seen once. This entry is derived from a study of vaccination effects on CD4 cells after COVID-19. Looking at the study overall: The post-vaccine samples were taken, at the median, 72 days after the second dose. General study results and limits: At late timepoints after vaccination, vaccine- and infection-induced clones shrank markedly. Convalescent patients were few in the study, and early post-infection timepoints were absent.

The CDR3 runs to 16 residues. J was trimmed by 4 bases and V by 3 bases; bases with no gene match: 11. Looked up from germline, CDR1 is SGHRS and CDR2 is YFSETQ. The material sequenced was CD4+ T cells from PBMCs cultured with SARS-CoV-2 spike peptides, taken after COVID-19 vaccination. This TCR derives from a human donor who received a COVID-19 vaccine. Some clones in this sample may be carry-over from other donors' samples. V and J are TRBV5-1 and TRBJ2-3; TRBD2 matches 7 bases. CDR3: CASSYLTSDRPDTQYF. The CDR3 DNA reads TGCGCCAGCAGCTACCTTACTAGCGACCGCCCAGATACGCAGTATTTT.